The clone carrying this T cell receptor (beta chain) has only a few counts. Its specificity is not known. Germline assignment: CDR1 SGDLS and CDR2 YYNGEE. V shed 0 bases and J shed 4 bases, with 3 bases lying between them. This CDR3 region has 12 residues. This entry comes from a study of CD8 T cells in ankylosing spondylitis. Study findings and constraints: Peripheral blood samples showed relatively rare disease-linked clones, and these clones were CD8+. Ankylosing spondylitis blood appeared to carry a characteristic TCR beta motif of roughly eight highly homologous variants.

Preparation of TCR beta libraries was done by quantitative 5'-RACE with molecular barcodes. TCRdb re-derived calls from the 5' RACE reads in MiXCR, one entry per CDR3 protein. The sample gives more than 600,000 distinct CDR3 sequences, around 20% of which show up once; about 19% is in the top ten. What was sequenced was blood, either unsorted or a sorted T cell fraction (not recorded which). The chain recombines TRBV9 with TRBJ2-3; no clear D. The TCR originated in a male donor with ankylosing spondylitis. CDR3 DNA: TGTGCCAGCAGCGTAGGGGCAGATACGCAGTATTTT. Its protein is CASSVGADTQYF.